These 8 T cell receptor beta chains were sequenced from one sample in a study of OX40 agonist ivuxolimab in advanced cancers. The table came from immunoSEQ multiplex PCR; TCRdb's copy has only in-frame clones and leaves some out. The sample has 45,000 to 55,000 clones, approximately 85% seen once. Here the sequenced sample was CD4+ or CD8+ T cells sorted from blood, taken in a trial of the OX40 agonist ivuxolimab. Source of these receptors: an adult with an advanced solid tumor such as melanoma, head and neck, liver or kidney cancer.

The chain has TRBV30 and TRBJ2-1, with no clear D. Trimming took 0 bases from V and 12 from J, leaving 12 bases between them. CDR3 length: 12 amino acids. In germline, CDR1 is GTSNPN, CDR2 SVGIG (reference sequence). CDR3 region: CAWSVEASVQFF. The CDR3 DNA reads TGTGCCTGGAGTGTAGAGGCATCGGTGCAGTTCTTC.

The gene calls are TRBV7-6 and TRBJ2-5, with TRBD1 identical over 7 bases. J was trimmed by 4 bases and V by 3 bases; bases with no gene match: 5. The CDR3 totals 14 residues. CDR1 and CDR2 (germline): SGHVS, FNYEAQ. The CDR3 DNA is TGTGCCAGCAGCTTCCAGACAGGGAGAGAGACCCAGTACTTC. It yields the protein CASSFQTGRETQYF.

The V and J genes are TRBV4-1 and TRBJ1-1; tentative D call: TRBD1 (6 bases). There are 15 residues in the CDR3. CDR1 is MGHRA and CDR2 is YSYEKL in the germline V gene. Deletions cut 4 bases from V and 5 bases from J, with 17 bases between. The CDR3 protein is CASSRRSGASTEAFF. The CDR3 nucleotides read TGCGCCAGCAGCCGGCGATCGGGGGCTTCGACTGAAGCTTTCTTT.

V is TRBV11-2 and J is TRBJ1-1, with D uncertain. Trimming cost V 6 bases and J 11 bases, with 22 bases left between them. This CDR3 region has 14 residues. Germline lookup yields CDR1 SGHAT and CDR2 FQNNGV. The DNA of the CDR3 is TGTGCCAGCAGACTGGGCCCCCTCGAAGGAGGTGCTTTCTTT. It encodes CASRLGPLEGGAFF.

This rearrangement joins TRBV18 to TRBJ2-3; 10 positions agree with TRBD2. This CDR3 has 16 residues. Germline assignment: CDR1 KGHSH and CDR2 LQKENI. V shed 3 bases, J shed 0 bases, and the junction held 3 bases outside the gene matches. CDR3 residues: CASSPTSGLSTDTQYF. DNA of the CDR3: TGTGCCAGCTCACCGACTAGCGGGCTGAGCACAGATACGCAGTATTTT.

The chain combines TRBV7-9 with TRBJ2-5; D uncertain. Trimming took off 1 base at V and 5 bases at J, with 17 bases between the two ends. Germline V gene lookup returns CDR1 SEHNR and CDR2 FQNEAQ (reference sequence). This CDR3 spans 16 amino acids. CDR3 DNA: TGTGCCAGCAGCTTAGATGGGTTGTTGGCGTCGGAGACCCAGTACTTC. Translating it yields CASSLDGLLASETQYF.

The chain is built from TRBV6-5 and TRBJ1-5; no clear D. V was cut by 7 bases and J by 1 base, with 5 bases left in between. CDR3 length equals 12 residues. CDR1 is MNHEY and CDR2 is SVGAGI in the germline V gene. DNA of the CDR3: TGTGCCAGCACCAACAGCAATCAGCCCCAGCATTTT. It encodes CASTNSNQPQHF.

This rearrangement joins TRBV28 to TRBJ2-5, with TRBD1 matching over 7 bases. In germline, CDR1 is MDHEN, CDR2 SYDVKM. The CDR3 totals 13 residues. V was clipped by 6 bases and J by 5 bases; unmatched bases: 6. The CDR3 is CASSSGQDETQYF. DNA of the CDR3: TGTGCCAGCAGCTCAGGACAGGACGAGACCCAGTACTTC. Full variable domain (outside the CDR3, taken from reference TRBV28 and TRBJ2-5): DVKVTQSSRYLVKRTGEKVFLECVQDMDHENMFWYRQDPGLGLRLIYFSYDVKMKEKGDIPEGYSVSREKKERFSLILESASTNQTSMYLCASSSGQDETQYFGPGTRLLVL.